The count of the clone carrying this T cell receptor (beta chain) is one. These data originate in a study of blood T cell repertoires in COVID-19. On the study more broadly: Samples taken during acute and convalescent COVID-19 were collected in the United States, Italy and Spain. PBMCs, B-cell-depleted T cells, or T cells provided the cDNA or gDNA that made up the material.

Original processing notes: Cell counts per sample came from amplifying reference gene primers. Clones were read by immunoSEQ multiplex PCR, and TCRdb kept only the in-frame ones, dropping some. That table gives V, J and clone size, and the DNA gave D and trimming. The sample consists of under 300,000 clones, approximately 86% of them appearing once. V was pared by 0 bases and J by 7 bases, with 9 bases of the junction left unmatched. The CDR3 totals 16 residues. CDR1 and CDR2 (germline): SGDLS, YYNGEE. The sample was peripheral blood. This TCR was recovered from a woman of 80 years or more with active or convalescent COVID-19. The chain has TRBV9 and TRBJ2-1; TRBD2 agrees at 8 bases. The CDR3 protein is CASSVVMAGGRNEQFF. The CDR3 DNA follows: TGTGCCAGCAGCGTAGTTATGGCGGGGGGCCGGAATGAGCAGTTCTTC.